This T cell receptor (beta chain) originates from a study of T-cell reconstitution after alpha-beta-depleted transplantation in children. This clonotype was seen at least ten times. Antigen: not known. The authors prepared the TCRbeta library with unique molecular identifiers. TCRdb re-analysed the PCR reads in MiXCR, keeping a single row per CDR3 protein. Of about 470,000 distinct CDR3 sequences in the sample, around two fifths were seen once. Study-wide points: About two months after transplant, alpha-beta T cells reportedly came from several hundred expanded graft clones. Day-60 TCRbeta diversity that was high in some patients was derived from surviving recipient T cells and thymic progenitors. The main origin of T-cell counts and diversity one year after transplant was newly produced T cells.

The CDR3 spans 14 residues. The germline V gene has CDR1 MNHEY and CDR2 SVGAGI. The ends were cut back, 4 bases at V and 8 bases at J, with 17 bases in the middle. The sequence was collected from a girl between 2 and 10 years old with aplastic anemia, due to receive a stem cell transplant. The rearrangement joins TRBV6-5 to TRBJ1-2, with D tentatively TRBD1 (6 bases). Material: PBMCs, obtained before TCRalphabeta/CD19-depleted stem cell transplant. The CDR3 loop reads CASSLGASTMGYTF. CDR3 sequence (DNA): TGTGCCAGCAGTTTGGGGGCTTCCACCATGGGCTACACCTTC.